This is a list of T cell receptor beta chains from one sample in a study of cytomegalovirus exposure and HLA in healthy donors. Clones were read by immunoSEQ multiplex PCR, and TCRdb kept only the in-frame ones, dropping some. The data contain 130,000 to 150,000 clones, approximately 79% of them seen just once; the ten biggest clones take up 8.8%. Sequenced input: PBMCs. The receptors come from a woman aged 50 to 60 in good health and CMV-seropositive. The CDR3 runs from the conserved cysteine through the conserved F or W. Each record gives: clone size, D gene, J gene, V gene, CDR3 protein, CDR3 DNA. The D gene is left open where the match is weak. Only some rows state a clone size, as once, few, many or a class for expanded clones.

few	TRBD1	TRBJ1-6	TRBV9	CASSIQGNNSPLHF	TGTGCCAGCAGCATACAGGGGAATAATTCACCCCTCCACTTT
NA	TRBD2	TRBJ2-3	TRBV10-3	CAIRGTSGGTDTQYF	TGTGCCATCAGGGGGACTAGCGGGGGAACAGATACGCAGTATTTT
NA	NA	TRBJ1-5	TRBV25-1	CASSETGGHQPQHF	TGTGCCAGCAGTGAAACAGGTGGTCATCAGCCCCAGCATTTT
NA	TRBD1	TRBJ1-2	TRBV9	CASSVGGEGAKGYTF	TGTGCCAGCAGCGTAGGGGGCGAGGGGGCTAAAGGCTACACCTTC
NA	TRBD2	TRBJ2-1	TRBV7-2	CASSTDSLAGGYNEQFF	TGTGCCAGCAGCACCGATTCACTAGCGGGGGGGTACAATGAGCAGTTCTTC
NA	NA	TRBJ1-2	TRBV7-9	CASSFGSDAEDGYTF	TGTGCCAGCAGCTTCGGGTCAGATGCCGAGGATGGCTACACCTTC
once	TRBD2	TRBJ2-1	TRBV7-3	CASSPTSGVLGEQFF	TGTGCCAGCAGCCCGACTAGCGGGGTGCTCGGTGAGCAGTTCTTC
NA	NA	TRBJ2-4	TRBV5-6	CASSLGRGDDIQYF	TGTGCCAGCAGCTTGGGCAGGGGGGACGACATTCAGTACTTC
few	NA	TRBJ2-7	TRBV7-9	CASSLAASYEQYF	TGTGCCAGCAGCTTAGCGGCCAGCTACGAGCAGTACTTC
NA	TRBD2	TRBJ2-7	TRBV4-3	CASSQSSGYEQYF	TGCGCCAGCAGCCAGAGTAGCGGGTACGAGCAGTACTTC
NA	TRBD1	TRBJ2-2	TRBV11-3	CASSPQGTGELFF	TGTGCCAGCAGTCCACAGGGGACCGGGGAGCTGTTTTTT
NA	NA	TRBJ1-2	TRBV5-1	CASSLGGGSNYGYTF	TGCGCCAGCAGCTTGGGGGGGGGCTCTAACTATGGCTACACCTTC
NA	NA	TRBJ2-5	TRBV20-1	CSASPRETQYF	TGCAGTGCTAGCCCTCGGGAGACCCAGTACTTC
once	NA	TRBJ2-7	TRBV14	CASSQSGTYEQYF	TGTGCCAGCAGCCAATCAGGGACCTACGAGCAGTACTTC
NA	TRBD1	TRBJ1-6	TRBV2	CASVQDRATYNSPLHF	TGTGCCAGCGTACAAGACAGGGCTACGTATAATTCACCCCTCCACTTT
NA	TRBD1	TRBJ2-7	TRBV28	CASSFGQGFYEQYF	TGTGCCAGCAGTTTCGGACAGGGGTTCTACGAGCAGTACTTC
NA	TRBD1	TRBJ1-1	TRBV18	CASSAGQGGNTEAFF	TGTGCCAGCTCCGCAGGACAGGGGGGCAACACTGAAGCTTTCTTT
NA	TRBD1	TRBJ2-7	TRBV5-1	CASSFHGGTGAYEQYF	TGCGCCAGCAGCTTCCACGGCGGGACAGGGGCCTACGAGCAGTACTTC
NA	NA	TRBJ2-7	TRBV27	CASSSKTGTYEQYF	TGTGCCAGCAGTTCTAAGACGGGAACCTACGAGCAGTACTTC
NA	NA	TRBJ1-3	TRBV7-8	CASSLARASGNTIYF	TGTGCCAGCAGCTTAGCCAGGGCCTCTGGAAACACCATATATTTT
NA	NA	TRBJ2-7	TRBV28	CASSLTGLYEQYF	TGTGCCAGCAGCCTTACGGGACTCTACGAGCAGTACTTC